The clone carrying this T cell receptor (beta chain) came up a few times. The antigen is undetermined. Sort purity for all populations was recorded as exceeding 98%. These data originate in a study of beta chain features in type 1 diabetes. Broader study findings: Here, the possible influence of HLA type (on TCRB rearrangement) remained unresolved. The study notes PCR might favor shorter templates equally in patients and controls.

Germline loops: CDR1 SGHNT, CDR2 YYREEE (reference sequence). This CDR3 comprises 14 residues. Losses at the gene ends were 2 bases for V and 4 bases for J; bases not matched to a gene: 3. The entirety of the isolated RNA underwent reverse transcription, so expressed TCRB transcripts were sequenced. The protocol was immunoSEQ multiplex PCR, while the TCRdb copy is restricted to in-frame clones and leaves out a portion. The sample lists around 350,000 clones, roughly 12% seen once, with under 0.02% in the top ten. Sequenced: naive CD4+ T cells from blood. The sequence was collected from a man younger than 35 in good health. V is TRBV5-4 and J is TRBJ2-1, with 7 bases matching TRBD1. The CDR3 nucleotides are TGTGCCAGCAGCTTCGGGACAGTATACAATGAGCAGTTCTTC. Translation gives CASSFGTVYNEQFF.